This T cell receptor beta chain was sequenced during a study of blood T cell repertoires in COVID-19. About the study: From the United States, Italy and Spain came samples of acute and convalescent COVID-19. PBMCs, B-cell-depleted T cells, or T cells provided the cDNA or gDNA that made up the material.

Per the original methods: Estimated nucleated cell counts came from reference gene primer amplification. Assay used: immunoSEQ multiplex PCR; TCRdb lists only in-frame clones, some missing. V, J and clone size derive from that table, while D and trimming were established from the DNA sequence. The data hold roughly 260,000 clones, with 86% observed a single time. The CDR3 is 14 residues long. Germline V lookup: CDR1 MNHEY, CDR2 SMNVEV (reference sequence). V shed 5 bases and J shed 6 bases, with 17 bases lying between them. This clonotype originated in a man in his forties who had recovered from COVID-19. Material for sequencing was peripheral blood. This chain joins TRBV27 and TRBJ2-7, with a tentative D call TRBD1 (5 bases). DNA for the CDR3: TGTGCCAGCAGTCCCGACAGCATCCCTGGCGAGCAGTACTTC. Its protein product is CASSPDSIPGEQYF.